These 29 T cell receptor beta chains share one sample of origin, sequenced in a study of cytomegalovirus exposure and HLA in healthy donors. Use of 60 Vbeta and 13 Jbeta primers characterized the PCR. Measured with immunoSEQ multiplex PCR; TCRdb has only the in-frame clones, and not every one. This sample yields nearly 110,000 clones, of which 82% are seen a single time; less than 3% belongs to the top ten. The sample consisted of PBMCs. The origin of the receptors is a young man in good health and CMV-seropositive.

The rearrangement uses TRBV6-5 and TRBJ2-1; a possible D gene is TRBD2 (6 bases). This CDR3 has 13 amino acids. Trimming removed 7 bases from V and 4 bases from J, with 11 bases in between. Germline V gene sequence: CDR1 MNHEY, CDR2 SVGAGI. The CDR3 nucleotides read TGTGCCAGCAAGGGAGGCCGATACAATGAGCAGTTCTTC. Its translation: CASKGGRYNEQFF.

V gene TRBV25-1 combines with J gene TRBJ1-2; TRBD1 is a possible D gene (6 bases). The V gene lost 0 bases and the J gene lost 5 bases, with 10 bases spanning the gap. Germline CDR1 and CDR2: MGHDK and SYGVNS. There are 14 residues in the CDR3. The CDR3, as DNA: TGTGCCAGCAGTGAATACGGGGGGCTGTATGGCTACACCTTC. Translating it yields CASSEYGGLYGYTF.

The chain links TRBV11-2 to TRBJ2-5; 14 bases fit TRBD2. Germline trimming cut 3 bases from V and 2 bases from J; bases unmatched to any gene: 8. This CDR3 region has 18 residues. Germline V gives CDR1 SGHAT, CDR2 FQNNGV. The CDR3 coding sequence is TGTGCCAGCAGCTTGAGACTAGCGGGGGGGCCGGAGCAAGAGACCCAGTACTTC. Its translation: CASSLRLAGGPEQETQYF.

The rearrangement joins TRBV21-1 to TRBJ1-1; the table's D call, TRBD1, has no DNA check behind it. TRBV21-1 is deemed a pseudogene. The CDR3 is made up of 16 amino acids. DNA of the CDR3: TGTGCCAGCAGCAAAAGGGACAGGACTCAGAACACTGAAGCTTTCTTT. This gives the protein CASSKRDRTQNTEAFF.

The genes are TRBV19 and TRBJ2-1; no reliable D call. The CDR3 extends over 13 amino acids. With 0 bases removed from V and 6 bases from J, the gap between germline ends came to 6 bases. Germline V lookup: CDR1 LNHDA, CDR2 SQIVND (reference sequence). Written as DNA, the CDR3 is TGTGCCAGTAGTATAGATCTAGGCAATGAGCAGTTCTTC. This translates into CASSIDLGNEQFF. The full variable domain, with the rest looked up from reference TRBV19 and TRBJ2-1, is DGGITQSPKYLFRKEGQNVTLSCEQNLNHDAMYWYRQDPGQGLRLIYYSQIVNDFQKGDIAEGYSVSREKKESFPLTVTSAQKNPTAFYLCASSIDLGNEQFFGPGTRLTVL.

The chain employs TRBV5-8 and TRBJ2-5; 9 bases are a match to TRBD1. V gave up 4 bases and J gave up 1 base; unmatched junction bases: 11. This CDR3 comprises 17 residues. The V gene's germline CDR1 is SGHTS and CDR2 YDEGEE. This CDR3 reads CASSAFAGTGSQETQYF. The DNA of the CDR3 is TGTGCCAGCAGCGCGTTTGCCGGGACAGGGAGCCAAGAGACCCAGTACTTC.

This clone was observed once. The chain has TRBV27 and TRBJ1-6; D remains ambiguous. The V end lost 5 bases, the J end lost 10 bases, and 15 bases lay between the germline ends. This CDR3 region has 14 residues. Germline V gene lookup returns CDR1 MNHEY and CDR2 SMNVEV (reference sequence). The CDR3 DNA sequence: TGTGCCAGCAGTGCGATCCGGTTCCCATCACCCCTCCACTTT. As protein: CASSAIRFPSPLHF.

This clone has a single count. The CDR3 nucleotides are TGTGCCAGCAGCATAACCGGGACAGGGCCCTACGAGCAGTACTTC. Its translation is CASSITGTGPYEQYF. The rearrangement links TRBV5-4 to TRBJ2-7; 9 nucleotides line up with TRBD1. Trimming took 4 bases from V and 2 from J; bases not matched to a gene: 7. The CDR3 totals 15 residues. CDR1 and CDR2 (germline): SGHNT, YYREEE (reference sequence).

The J gene is TRBJ1-1, the V gene TRBV6-1, with 8 bases fitting TRBD1. Germline loops: CDR1 MNHNS, CDR2 SASEGT. The CDR3 loop spans 13 amino acids. With V trimmed by 7 bases and J by 4 bases, 5 bases remained unmatched. The CDR3, as DNA: TGTGCCAGCACTAGGACAGGGCTCACTGAAGCTTTCTTT. Translation: CASTRTGLTEAFF.

In its sample, this clone was seen a few times. The chain is built from TRBV19 and TRBJ1-1; 9 bases match TRBD1. The junction had 6 bases not matched to a gene; V was cut back by 4 bases and J by 6 bases. Germline V gene sequence: CDR1 LNHDA, CDR2 SQIVND (reference sequence). This CDR3 has 14 amino acids. The CDR3 loop reads CASSKGQGPPEAFF. The CDR3 DNA follows: TGTGCCAGTAGTAAGGGACAGGGCCCCCCTGAAGCTTTCTTT.

V usage is TRBV6-5 and J usage is TRBJ1-1; D not certain. From germline, CDR1 is MNHEY and CDR2 SVGAGI. This CDR3 has 15 amino acids. With 0 bases removed from V and 0 bases from J, the gap between germline ends came to 8 bases. The CDR3 bases are TGTGCCAGCAGTTACTCGTATGAGATGAACACTGAAGCTTTCTTT. Translated: CASSYSYEMNTEAFF.

The CDR3 sequence is CASSLGTGSNTEAFF. CDR3 bases: TGTGCCAGCAGCTTAGGGACAGGGTCAAACACTGAAGCTTTCTTT. V usage is TRBV7-6 and J usage is TRBJ1-1, with 8 bases aligning to TRBD1. V was pared by 1 base and J by 2 bases, with 3 bases of the junction left unmatched. The germline gives CDR1 SGHVS, CDR2 FNYEAQ. The CDR3 sequence is 15 residues long.

V and J are TRBV10-3 and TRBJ1-5; TRBD1 matches 9 bases. Germline lookup yields CDR1 ENHRY and CDR2 SYGVKD. The CDR3 extends over 13 amino acids. The V and J ends lost 10 bases and 8 bases, in that order; junction bases with no gene match: 9. The CDR3: CATKDRGSEPQHF. CDR3 bases: TGTGCCACCAAAGACAGGGGGTCTGAGCCCCAGCATTTT.

The rearrangement joins TRBV6-5 to TRBJ1-3, with no clear D. This CDR3 region has 14 residues. V lost 5 bases to trimming and J lost 0 bases, with 8 bases between them. Germline V gene data show CDR1 as MNHEY and CDR2 as SVGAGI. The CDR3 here is CASSRLDSGNTIYF. The CDR3 nucleotides are TGTGCCAGCAGTCGGTTAGACTCTGGAAACACCATATATTTT.

J is TRBJ1-4 and V is TRBV4-1; 10 nucleotides line up with TRBD1. V lost 1 base to trimming and J lost 3 bases; unmatched junction nucleotides: 5. The CDR3 length is 17 residues. From germline, CDR1 is MGHRA and CDR2 YSYEKL. The CDR3 DNA sequence: TGCGCCAGCAGCCAAGGGGACAGGGGACCCCCTAATGAAAAACTGTTTTTT. Translated: CASSQGDRGPPNEKLFF.

The chain has TRBV9 and TRBJ1-5; D unresolved. The V gene lost 4 bases and the J gene lost 4 bases, with 12 bases spanning the gap. CDR1 and CDR2 from the germline V gene are SGDLS and YYNGEE. The CDR3 contains 14 residues. CDR3 nucleotide sequence: TGTGCCAGCAGCCCTTGGGCCAATAATCAGCCCCAGCATTTT. Translating it yields CASSPWANNQPQHF. Using reference TRBV9 and TRBJ1-5 for the parts outside the CDR3, the full variable domain is DSGVTQTPKHLITATGQRVTLRCSPRSGDLSVYWYQQSLDQGLQFLIQYYNGEERAKGNILERFSAQQFPDLHSELNLSSLELGDSALYFCASSPWANNQPQHFGDGTRLSIL.

The CDR3 DNA sequence: TGCGCCAGCAGCCAAGCACCCACCGGTCCAGGGGAAGGCTACACCTTC. Its translation is CASSQAPTGPGEGYTF. The chain is built from TRBV4-1 and TRBJ1-2, with D perhaps matching TRBD1 (6 bases). V gave up 1 base and J gave up 8 bases, with 20 bases separating them. This CDR3 comprises 16 residues. In germline, CDR1 is MGHRA, CDR2 YSYEKL.

The V and J genes are TRBV18 and TRBJ1-2; D is unclear. Trimming stripped 2 bases from V and 4 bases from J, with 11 bases between. There are 14 residues in the CDR3. Looked up from germline, CDR1 is KGHSH and CDR2 is LQKENI. The CDR3 region is CASSPSGVSYGYTF. Written as DNA, the CDR3 is TGTGCCAGCTCACCATCGGGTGTTTCCTATGGCTACACCTTC.

The V and J genes are TRBV19 and TRBJ1-1; D might be TRBD1 (6 bases). CDR3 length: 17 residues. Trimming pared 5 bases from V and 1 base from J, leaving 20 bases between. Per germline, CDR1 LNHDA and CDR2 SQIVND (reference sequence). The CDR3 protein is CASSQLSDRIENTEAFF. In DNA, the CDR3 is TGTGCCAGTAGTCAACTATCCGACAGGATTGAGAACACTGAAGCTTTCTTT.

The rearrangement joins TRBV5-1 to TRBJ1-1; no clear D gene. Germline lookup yields CDR1 SGHRS and CDR2 YFSETQ. The CDR3 has 12 residues. V was clipped by 3 bases and J by 1 base, with 4 bases between them. The CDR3 coding sequence is TGCGCCAGCAGCTATCAGAACACTGAAGCTTTCTTT. Protein sequence: CASSYQNTEAFF.

This clone was seen once. The V and J genes are TRBV4-2 and TRBJ1-1; D gene uncertain. CDR1 and CDR2 (germline): LGHNA, YNFKEQ. This CDR3 has 13 residues. With 0 bases removed from V and 7 bases from J, the gap between germline ends came to 9 bases. Written as DNA, the CDR3 is TGTGCCAGCAGCCAAGATAACACAGTTGAAGCTTTCTTT. This codes for CASSQDNTVEAFF.

V and J are TRBV7-2 and TRBJ1-2; 11 bases are shared with TRBD1. The germline V gene encodes CDR1 SGHTA and CDR2 FQGNSA. V lost 5 bases to trimming and J lost 10 bases; unmatched junction nucleotides: 9. The CDR3 consists of 14 residues. The DNA for the CDR3 is TGTGCCAGCAGCACTTCGCCGGGACAGGGGGACTACACCTTC. Translating it yields CASSTSPGQGDYTF.

The rearrangement links TRBV7-8 to TRBJ1-1; TRBD1 aligns across 8 bases. CDR1 and CDR2 from the germline V gene are SGHVS and FQNEAQ. V shed 9 bases and J 3 bases; nucleotides not matched to a gene: 6. The CDR3 covers 13 residues. CDR3 in amino acids: CASQGAAYTEAFF. The CDR3 DNA follows: TGTGCCAGTCAGGGGGCTGCCTACACTGAAGCTTTCTTT.

This clone was seen a single time. The rearrangement uses TRBV7-2 and TRBJ2-2, with D uncertain. V shed 1 base and J shed 6 bases, with 12 bases lying between them. The V gene's germline CDR1 is SGHTA and CDR2 FQGNSA. This CDR3 contains 15 residues. In DNA form, the CDR3 reads TGTGCCAGCAGCTTAGTCGGTGGTAACGCCGGGGAGCTGTTTTTT. Translation: CASSLVGGNAGELFF.

This chain joins TRBV5-6 and TRBJ1-1, with D uncertain. The CDR3 covers 12 residues. Deletions cut 2 bases from V and 8 bases from J, with 10 bases between. The germline V gene encodes CDR1 SGHDT and CDR2 YYEEEE. The CDR3 loop reads CASSFLTEEAFF. CDR3 nucleotides: TGTGCCAGCAGCTTTTTAACAGAAGAAGCTTTCTTT.

This chain links TRBV5-1 with TRBJ2-1, with 9 bases lining up with TRBD2. CDR1 SGHRS and CDR2 YFSETQ come from the germline V gene. The CDR3 is made up of 18 amino acids. With 0 bases clipped from V and 1 base from J, the junction kept 8 bases outside the gene matches. CDR3 sequence reads: CASSLVLAGGLSYNEQFF. The DNA for the CDR3 is TGCGCCAGCAGCTTGGTCTTGGCGGGGGGGCTATCCTACAATGAGCAGTTCTTC.

The chain links TRBV5-4 to TRBJ1-1; D unclear. This CDR3 has 17 residues. Germline CDR1 SGHNT, CDR2 YYREEE (reference sequence). The V end was cut by 0 bases, the J end by 5 bases, with 20 bases between. For the CDR3, the DNA is TGTGCCAGCAGCTTGGCCGAATTAGGATTGCTAGCTACTGAAGCTTTCTTT. This codes for CASSLAELGLLATEAFF. Variable domain in full (rest from reference TRBV5-4 and TRBJ1-1): ETGVTQSPTHLIKTRGQQVTLRCSSQSGHNTVSWYQQALGQGPQFIFQYYREEENGRGNFPPRFSGLQFPNYSSELNVNALELDDSALYLCASSLAELGLLATEAFFGQGTRLTVV.

The V gene is TRBV7-8, the J gene TRBJ1-1; unclear D gene. The length of the CDR3 is 13 residues. Germline V gives CDR1 SGHVS, CDR2 FQNEAQ. V dropped 0 bases and J dropped 5 bases, with 7 bases sitting between them. The CDR3 region has the DNA TGTGCCAGCAGCTTAGCCTTATATACTGAAGCTTTCTTT. Encoded protein: CASSLALYTEAFF.

The chain has TRBV5-1 and TRBJ1-1; the D gene is possibly TRBD1 (5 bases). V was pared by 4 bases and J by 2 bases, with 15 bases between. CDR3 length equals 15 residues. The germline V gene has CDR1 SGHRS and CDR2 YFSETQ. DNA for the CDR3: TGCGCCAGCAGCCAGGGACTGACCATCAACACTGAAGCTTTCTTT. It translates to CASSQGLTINTEAFF. Full variable domain (outside the CDR3, taken from reference TRBV5-1 and TRBJ1-1): KAGVTQTPRYLIKTRGQQVTLSCSPISGHRSVSWYQQTPGQGLQFLFEYFSETQRNKGNFPGRFSGRQFSNSRSEMNVSTLELGDSALYLCASSQGLTINTEAFFGQGTRLTVV.